Listed below are T cell receptor beta chains from one sample, sequenced in a study of T cell repertoires in cytomegalovirus infection. TCRdb itself ran the reads through MiXCR, one entry per CDR3 protein. The table includes hundreds of thousands of distinct CDR3 sequences, more than 9% detected once. Specimen: PBMCs. These receptor sequences come from a human donor in good health (CMV status not recorded). Some clones in this sample may be carry-over from other donors' samples. Each CDR3 is given with its conserved first and last residue. D genes are given only for firm matches. Rows give clone size only sometimes, using once, few, many, or a class for an expanded clone.

CDR3 protein,CDR3 DNA,J gene,clone size,V gene,D gene
CASGGHPTDTQYF,TGTGCCAGCGGGGGACACCCTACAGATACGCAGTATTTT,TRBJ2-3,NA,TRBV2,NA
CAWTGTGGFNEQFF,TGTGCCTGGACCGGGACAGGGGGCTTCAATGAGCAGTTCTTC,TRBJ2-1,few,TRBV30,TRBD1
CASSLQVEETQYF,TGTGCCAGCAGCTTACAGGTTGAAGAGACCCAGTACTTC,TRBJ2-5,many,TRBV7-2,NA
CASSLYHPAYRASGRSSYEQYF,TGTGCCAGCAGCTTATACCATCCTGCCTATCGGGCTAGCGGGAGGAGCTCCTACGAGCAGTACTTC,TRBJ2-7,many,TRBV7-2,TRBD2
CASSSLAGLNEQFF,TGTGCCAGCAGCTCCCTAGCGGGGCTCAATGAGCAGTTCTTC,TRBJ2-1,few,TRBV11-1,TRBD2
CASSYPASGGADTQYF,TGTGCCAGCAGTTACCCGGCTAGCGGGGGGGCAGATACGCAGTATTTT,TRBJ2-3,many,TRBV6-6,TRBD2
CASRLTAGNTEAFF,TGTGCCAGCAGACTGACAGCCGGTAACACTGAAGCTTTCTTT,TRBJ1-1,NA,TRBV6-8,NA
CASSLGQGLNSPLHF,TGTGCCAGCAGCTTAGGGCAGGGACTCAATTCACCCCTCCACTTT,TRBJ1-6,many,TRBV7-2,NA
CASSEGVTPSTDTQYF,TGTGCCAGCAGTGAAGGAGTGACACCGAGCACAGATACGCAGTATTTT,TRBJ2-3,few,TRBV2,NA
CASRYRAGSNQPQHF,TGTGCCAGCAGGTACAGGGCGGGAAGCAATCAGCCCCAGCATTTT,TRBJ1-5,NA,TRBV12-3/TRBV12-4,NA
CASSFGTGFGNTIYF,TGTGCCAGCAGCTTCGGGACAGGGTTTGGAAACACCATATATTTT,TRBJ1-3,many,TRBV7-2,TRBD1
CSATQGANTGELFF,TGCAGTGCAACCCAGGGGGCGAACACCGGGGAGCTGTTTTTT,TRBJ2-2,NA,TRBV20-1,TRBD1
CASSFGGTGQPQHF,TGTGCCAGCAGTTTCGGAGGGACGGGTCAGCCCCAGCATTTT,TRBJ1-5,many,TRBV28,NA
CASSPQGKDNEQFF,TGTGCCAGCAGCCCCCAGGGGAAGGACAATGAGCAGTTCTTC,TRBJ2-1,few,TRBV7-2,NA
CASSSTGTGWVSYNEQFF,TGTGCCAGCAGCTCTACGGGTACAGGGTGGGTATCCTACAATGAGCAGTTCTTC,TRBJ2-1,many,TRBV7-2,NA
CASSQGHNYEQYF,TGTGCCAGCAGCCAGGGACACAACTACGAGCAGTACTTC,TRBJ2-7,NA,TRBV7-3,NA
CASSSPRTYNEQFF,TGTGCCAGCAGCTCGCCCAGAACCTACAATGAGCAGTTCTTC,TRBJ2-1,few,TRBV7-2,NA
CASSTDPGLTYNEQFF,TGTGCCAGCAGCACCGATCCGGGACTGACCTACAATGAGCAGTTCTTC,TRBJ2-1,many,TRBV7-2,NA
CASRLAGQSYNEQFF,TGTGCCAGCCGCCTCGCGGGGCAGTCCTACAATGAGCAGTTCTTC,TRBJ2-1,NA,TRBV19,NA
CASSLGRLLEAFF,TGTGCCAGCAGCTTAGGTCGACTCTTGGAAGCTTTCTTT,TRBJ1-1,NA,TRBV7-9,NA
CASSFRDGVGYTF,TGTGCCAGCAGCTTCAGGGATGGCGTTGGCTACACCTTC,TRBJ1-2,many,TRBV7-2,NA
CASSLAGSVTYNEQFF,TGTGCCAGCAGCTTGGCTGGCTCAGTAACCTACAATGAGCAGTTCTTC,TRBJ2-1,NA,TRBV5-4,NA
CASGLTGNTEAFF,TGTGCCAGCGGTTTGACAGGGAACACTGAAGCTTTCTTT,TRBJ1-1,NA,TRBV12-3/TRBV12-4,NA
CASSARLALDADTQYF,TGTGCCAGCAGCGCAAGACTAGCGCTTGATGCAGATACGCAGTATTTT,TRBJ2-3,many,TRBV7-2,TRBD2
CASSSYTGQKLFF,TGTGCCAGCAGCTCGTACACCGGGCAGAAACTGTTTTTT,TRBJ1-4,many,TRBV7-2,NA
CASSKQGASNYGYTF,TGTGCCAGCAGTAAACAGGGGGCTAGTAACTATGGCTACACCTTC,TRBJ1-2,NA,TRBV28,TRBD1
CASSPPRLSISTDTQYF,TGTGCCAGCAGCCCTCCTAGGCTTTCCATTAGCACAGATACGCAGTATTTT,TRBJ2-3,many,TRBV7-2,NA
CASSRQEQETQYF,TGTGCCAGCAGCCGACAGGAACAAGAGACCCAGTACTTC,TRBJ2-5,NA,TRBV7-2,NA
CASSPLPGTSGRGTYEQYF,TGTGCCAGCAGCCCTCTCCCCGGGACTAGCGGGAGAGGGACCTACGAGCAGTACTTC,TRBJ2-7,few,TRBV11-2,TRBD2
CASSPRQSSGANVLTF,TGTGCCAGCAGCCCAAGACAGAGCTCTGGGGCCAACGTCCTGACTTTC,TRBJ2-6,NA,TRBV7-4,NA
CASSFFGSVTYNEQFF,TGTGCCAGCAGCTTTTTTGGCTCAGTTACCTACAATGAGCAGTTCTTC,TRBJ2-1,many,TRBV7-2,NA
CSARGGRGRSYEQYF,TGCAGTGCTAGGGGGGGACGGGGCCGTTCCTACGAGCAGTACTTC,TRBJ2-7,NA,TRBV20-1,NA
CATSDLQPENEQFF,TGTGCCACCAGTGATCTCCAGCCCGAGAATGAGCAGTTCTTC,TRBJ2-1,NA,TRBV24-1,NA
CSAPLIGRSTGELFF,TGCAGTGCCCCCCTGATTGGGCGTAGCACCGGGGAGCTGTTTTTT,TRBJ2-2,few,TRBV20-1,NA
CASSRRRAGGPGAGELFF,TGTGCCAGCAGCCGCCGAAGGGCGGGGGGGCCTGGGGCCGGGGAGCTGTTTTTT,TRBJ2-2,many,TRBV7-2,TRBD2
CATSGTQAYNEQFF,TGTGCCACCAGTGGAACGCAGGCCTACAATGAGCAGTTCTTC,TRBJ2-1,many,TRBV15,NA
CASSLGHLQGASEQFF,TGTGCCAGCAGCCTCGGACACCTCCAAGGAGCCAGTGAGCAGTTCTTC,TRBJ2-1,few,TRBV2,NA
CASSLERMNTEAFF,TGTGCCAGCAGTTTAGAACGGATGAACACTGAAGCTTTCTTT,TRBJ1-1,many,TRBV12-3/TRBV12-4,NA
CASSLGAGKKNEQFF,TGTGCCAGCAGTTTAGGAGCGGGAAAAAAGAATGAGCAGTTCTTC,TRBJ2-1,NA,TRBV28,TRBD2
CAISERQGNYGFTF,TGTGCCATCAGTGAGAGGCAGGGGAACTATGGCTTCACCTTC,TRBJ1-2,NA,TRBV10-3,NA
CASSQDRVTGTEAFF,TGCGCCAGCAGCCAAGATCGTGTCACCGGCACTGAAGCTTTCTTT,TRBJ1-1,few,TRBV4-3,NA
CATRPIRQETQYF,TGTGCCACCAGACCAATCCGACAAGAGACCCAGTACTTC,TRBJ2-5,NA,TRBV6-8,NA
CASSPGQALTDTQYF,TGTGCCAGTAGCCCGGGACAGGCTCTCACAGATACGCAGTATTTT,TRBJ2-3,many,TRBV19,TRBD1
CASSQAGGRDYNEQFF,TGTGCCAGCAGCCAAGCCGGAGGGCGGGACTACAATGAGCAGTTCTTC,TRBJ2-1,NA,TRBV14,NA
CASSFVRARYGYTF,TGTGCCAGCAGTTTCGTAAGGGCTCGGTATGGCTACACCTTC,TRBJ1-2,few,TRBV28,NA
CASSAVGLVEQYF,TGTGCCAGCAGCGCAGTCGGACTGGTTGAGCAGTACTTC,TRBJ2-7,many,TRBV7-2,NA
CASSSPFGTALNEQFF,TGTGCCAGCAGTTCGCCGTTTGGGACAGCTCTAAATGAGCAGTTCTTC,TRBJ2-1,NA,TRBV28,TRBD1
CASSLFPGSNQPQHF,TGTGCCAGCAGTTTATTTCCAGGTAGCAATCAGCCCCAGCATTTT,TRBJ1-5,few,TRBV12-3/TRBV12-4,NA
CASSLGPRLGYEQYF,TGTGCCAGCAGCTTAGGACCGAGACTAGGCTACGAGCAGTACTTC,TRBJ2-7,NA,TRBV11-2,NA
CSARDHERGGTILTGELFF,TGCAGTGCTAGAGATCATGAGAGAGGGGGGACTATCCTCACCGGGGAGCTGTTTTTT,TRBJ2-2,NA,TRBV20-1,NA
CASSLAGQGRVGEQFF,TGTGCCAGCAGCTTAGCGGGACAGGGGAGGGTTGGTGAGCAGTTCTTC,TRBJ2-1,NA,TRBV11-3,TRBD1
CASSSVGTGSTEAFF,TGTGCCAGCAGTTCTGTGGGGACAGGGTCCACTGAAGCTTTCTTT,TRBJ1-1,NA,TRBV28,TRBD1
CSAKVASYEQYF,TGCAGTGCTAAGGTCGCCTCCTACGAGCAGTACTTC,TRBJ2-7,few,TRBV20-1,NA
CASSYWNFEETQYF,TGTGCCAGCAGTTACTGGAACTTTGAAGAGACCCAGTACTTC,TRBJ2-5,many,TRBV6-6,NA
CSARLQQGKSYEQYF,TGCAGTGCTAGATTACAGCAGGGGAAATCCTACGAGCAGTACTTC,TRBJ2-7,NA,TRBV20-1,NA